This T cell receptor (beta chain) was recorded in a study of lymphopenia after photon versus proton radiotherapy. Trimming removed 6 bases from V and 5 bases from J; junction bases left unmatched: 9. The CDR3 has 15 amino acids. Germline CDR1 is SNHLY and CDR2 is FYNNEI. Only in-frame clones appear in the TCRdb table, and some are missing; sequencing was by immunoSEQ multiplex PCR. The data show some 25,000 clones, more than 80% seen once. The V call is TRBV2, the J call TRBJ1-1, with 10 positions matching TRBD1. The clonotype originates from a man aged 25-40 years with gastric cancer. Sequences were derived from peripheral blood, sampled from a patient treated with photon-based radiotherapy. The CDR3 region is CASRKTGGISTEAFF. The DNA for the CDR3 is TGTGCCAGCAGGAAGACAGGGGGCATTAGTACTGAAGCTTTCTTT.